The following is a T cell receptor beta chain sequence with its context. Its specificity is not known. These data are taken from a study of cytomegalovirus exposure and HLA in healthy donors. PCR used 60 Vbeta primers and 13 Jbeta primers. TCRdb's table, derived via immunoSEQ multiplex PCR, lists solely in-frame clones and lacks some. The sample consists of 140,000 or so clones, 80% to 90% of them appearing once. Overall study findings and caveats: In a later analysis, HLA-C alleles had the fewest associated TCRs, DRB1 alleles the most.

Every donor was a healthy person donating bone marrow. Donors counted as nominally healthy when sampled, yet unrecorded immune exposures were likely. The material sequenced was PBMCs. This TCR derives from a woman in her thirties or forties in good health and CMV-seropositive.

The CDR3 DNA is TGTGCCAGCAGCTCCACAACTAGCGCATATAGCACAGATACGCAGTATTTT. Translation: CASSSTTSAYSTDTQYF. The chain recombines TRBV9 with TRBJ2-3; 7 nucleotides align to TRBD2. Looked up from germline, CDR1 is SGDLS and CDR2 is YYNGEE. The CDR3 sequence is 17 residues long. The trim removed 4 bases at V and 0 bases at J, leaving 11 bases unmatched.